The rows below give T cell receptor beta chains drawn from one sample of a study of cytomegalovirus exposure and HLA in healthy donors. The repertoire was sequenced with immunoSEQ multiplex PCR; TCRdb's copy has only in-frame clones and lacks some. The sample lists over 200,000 clones, 90% occurring once. Sequencing was done on a sample of PBMCs. Every receptor here comes from a woman under 30 in good health and CMV-seronegative. CDR3s include the opening cysteine and the closing phenylalanine or tryptophan. Fields, in order: D gene, V gene, clone size, CDR3 length, J gene, CDR3 DNA, CDR3 protein. D genes are given only for firm matches. Some rows mark clone size as missing; the rest say once, few, many or name a class of expanded clone.

d_gene: .; v_gene: TRBV10-1; abundance: .; len: 14; j_gene: TRBJ1-6; CDR3nt: TGCGCCACCAGGACAGCCCGAAGGGATTCACCCCTCCACTTT; CDR3aa: CATRTARRDSPLHF
d_gene: .; v_gene: TRBV19; abundance: .; len: 16; j_gene: TRBJ1-4; CDR3nt: TGTGCCAGTAGTATCGTCTACGTCTCAACTAATGAAAAACTGTTTTTT; CDR3aa: CASSIVYVSTNEKLFF
d_gene: TRBD1; v_gene: TRBV5-1; abundance: .; len: 13; j_gene: TRBJ2-5; CDR3nt: TGCGCCAGCAGCTTTGGGACAGAAGAGACCCAGTACTTC; CDR3aa: CASSFGTEETQYF
d_gene: .; v_gene: TRBV19; abundance: .; len: 15; j_gene: TRBJ1-5; CDR3nt: TGTGCCAGTAGTATAGATCCCGGAGGCGGTCAGCCCCAGCATTTT; CDR3aa: CASSIDPGGGQPQHF
d_gene: TRBD1; v_gene: TRBV29-1; abundance: .; len: 13; j_gene: TRBJ2-3; CDR3nt: TGCAGCGTTGAAGAGGGACAGGCAGATACGCAGTATTTT; CDR3aa: CSVEEGQADTQYF
d_gene: .; v_gene: TRBV5-8; abundance: .; len: 15; j_gene: TRBJ2-1; CDR3nt: TGTGCCAGCAGCTTAAACAGGGACTACGACAATGAGCAGTTCTTC; CDR3aa: CASSLNRDYDNEQFF
d_gene: TRBD2; v_gene: TRBV6-5; abundance: .; len: 14; j_gene: TRBJ2-1; CDR3nt: TGTGCCAGCACCCCGGGACTAGCAGGGTATGAGCAGTTCTTC; CDR3aa: CASTPGLAGYEQFF
d_gene: TRBD1; v_gene: TRBV2; abundance: .; len: 14; j_gene: TRBJ1-6; CDR3nt: TGTGCCAGCAGAAGAGGACAGGGTGATTCACCCCTTCACTTT; CDR3aa: CASRRGQGDSPLHF
d_gene: TRBD1; v_gene: TRBV7-6; abundance: .; len: 17; j_gene: TRBJ1-6; CDR3nt: TGTGCCAGCAGCTTAGTTCCGCGACAGGGGGCCGGGTCACCCCTCCACTTT; CDR3aa: CASSLVPRQGAGSPLHF
d_gene: TRBD1; v_gene: TRBV7-7; abundance: .; len: 14; j_gene: TRBJ2-1; CDR3nt: TGTGCCAGCAGCTTAGAACAGGGGGCTGATGAGCAGTTCTTC; CDR3aa: CASSLEQGADEQFF
d_gene: .; v_gene: TRBV5-4; abundance: .; len: 14; j_gene: TRBJ2-1; CDR3nt: TGTGCCAGCAGCTTGGAATCTTCCTACAATGAGCAGTTCTTC; CDR3aa: CASSLESSYNEQFF
d_gene: TRBD1; v_gene: TRBV5-5; abundance: .; len: 16; j_gene: TRBJ1-1; CDR3nt: TGTGCCAGCAGCTTGACGTCCGGGACAGCGACCTCCTTGGCTTTCTTT; CDR3aa: CASSLTSGTATSLAFF
d_gene: TRBD1; v_gene: TRBV19; abundance: once; len: 16; j_gene: TRBJ1-5; CDR3nt: TGTGCCAGTAGTTCTCGACAGGGGGCTAATGGTCAGCCCCAGCATTTT; CDR3aa: CASSSRQGANGQPQHF
d_gene: TRBD1; v_gene: TRBV5-1; abundance: .; len: 14; j_gene: TRBJ1-1; CDR3nt: TGCGCCAGCAGTTCCGGGGACAGGGCCACTGAAGCTTTCTTT; CDR3aa: CASSSGDRATEAFF
d_gene: .; v_gene: TRBV7-2; abundance: .; len: 13; j_gene: TRBJ1-1; CDR3nt: TGTGCCAGCAGCTTTTACAGTGGCTCTGAAGCTTTCTTT; CDR3aa: CASSFYSGSEAFF
d_gene: .; v_gene: TRBV19; abundance: .; len: 12; j_gene: TRBJ1-5; CDR3nt: TGTGCCAGTATGGCTTCGGGACAGCCCCAGCATTTT; CDR3aa: CASMASGQPQHF
d_gene: TRBD2; v_gene: TRBV4-1; abundance: once; len: 16; j_gene: TRBJ2-1; CDR3nt: TGCGCCAGCAGCCCCCCGACTAGCGGGGGTCGTAATGAGCAGTTCTTC; CDR3aa: CASSPPTSGGRNEQFF
d_gene: .; v_gene: TRBV15; abundance: .; len: 16; j_gene: TRBJ1-1; CDR3nt: TGTGCCACCAGCAGAGATGGGATCTCATCGGGAACTGAAGCTTTCTTT; CDR3aa: CATSRDGISSGTEAFF
d_gene: .; v_gene: TRBV28; abundance: .; len: 13; j_gene: TRBJ1-1; CDR3nt: TGTGCCAGCAGTTTACCCGGACACTATGAAGCTTTCTTT; CDR3aa: CASSLPGHYEAFF
d_gene: TRBD2; v_gene: TRBV11-2; abundance: once; len: 18; j_gene: TRBJ2-7; CDR3nt: TGTGCCAGCAGCTTATATGCTCGATCCAGCGGGGAGTCCTACGAGCAGTACTTC; CDR3aa: CASSLYARSSGESYEQYF
d_gene: .; v_gene: TRBV5-1; abundance: .; len: 16; j_gene: TRBJ2-2; CDR3nt: TGCGCCAGCAGCTTGGGATTGGAGATGAGGACCGGGGAGCTGTTTTTT; CDR3aa: CASSLGLEMRTGELFF
d_gene: TRBD2; v_gene: TRBV7-9; abundance: .; len: 16; j_gene: TRBJ2-2; CDR3nt: TGTGCCAGCAGCCCCCCGGGGCTAGCGGAGACCGGGGAGCTGTTTTTT; CDR3aa: CASSPPGLAETGELFF
d_gene: TRBD1; v_gene: TRBV10-3; abundance: once; len: 13; j_gene: TRBJ1-6; CDR3nt: TGTGCCACCCGGGGGACAGGGGCTTCACCCCTCCACTTT; CDR3aa: CATRGTGASPLHF
d_gene: .; v_gene: TRBV27; abundance: few; len: 14; j_gene: TRBJ2-7; CDR3nt: TGTGCCAGCAGTTTATCGTCTGTATCCTACGAGCAGTACTTC; CDR3aa: CASSLSSVSYEQYF
d_gene: TRBD2; v_gene: TRBV5-1; abundance: .; len: 17; j_gene: TRBJ2-7; CDR3nt: TGCGCCAGCAGCACCGGGACTAGCGGGGGGGCCCGGTACGAGCAGTACTTC; CDR3aa: CASSTGTSGGARYEQYF
d_gene: .; v_gene: TRBV29-1; abundance: once; len: 13; j_gene: TRBJ1-5; CDR3nt: TGCAGCGTTGGGGCAGGACAAAATCAGCCCCAGCATTTT; CDR3aa: CSVGAGQNQPQHF
d_gene: .; v_gene: TRBV5-1; abundance: .; len: 17; j_gene: TRBJ1-2; CDR3nt: TGCGCCAGCAGACTGGCGGGTGGTATTCAAGCTAACTATGGCTACACCTTC; CDR3aa: CASRLAGGIQANYGYTF
d_gene: .; v_gene: TRBV7-8; abundance: .; len: 12; j_gene: TRBJ2-1; CDR3nt: TGTGCCAGCAGCCTACGGGTGGATGAGCAGTTCTTC; CDR3aa: CASSLRVDEQFF
d_gene: TRBD1; v_gene: TRBV2; abundance: .; len: 16; j_gene: TRBJ1-6; CDR3nt: TGTGCCAGCAGTGATGATTTTGGGACAGGGAATAGTCCCCTCCACTTT; CDR3aa: CASSDDFGTGNSPLHF
d_gene: TRBD1; v_gene: TRBV19; abundance: .; len: 15; j_gene: TRBJ1-6; CDR3nt: TGTGCCAGTAGTGCCCCGGGACAGGGCTTTTCACCCCTCCACTTT; CDR3aa: CASSAPGQGFSPLHF
d_gene: .; v_gene: TRBV18; abundance: few; len: 14; j_gene: TRBJ1-2; CDR3nt: TGTGCCAGCTCACCACTACCAGGGAACTATGGCTACACCTTC; CDR3aa: CASSPLPGNYGYTF
d_gene: .; v_gene: TRBV28; abundance: .; len: 16; j_gene: TRBJ1-6; CDR3nt: TGTGCCAGCAGTTGGGGAAAAACAGGGTTGAGTTCACCCCTCCACTTT; CDR3aa: CASSWGKTGLSSPLHF
d_gene: .; v_gene: TRBV5-1; abundance: .; len: 16; j_gene: TRBJ2-1; CDR3nt: TGCGCCAGCAGCTCCGGGGGGCAGGGGTTCTACAATGAGCAGTTCTTC; CDR3aa: CASSSGGQGFYNEQFF
d_gene: .; v_gene: TRBV7-9; abundance: .; len: 16; j_gene: TRBJ1-1; CDR3nt: TGTGCCAGCAGCCATAACGCACAGTTCATGAACACTGAAGCTTTCTTT; CDR3aa: CASSHNAQFMNTEAFF
d_gene: .; v_gene: TRBV10-3; abundance: .; len: 15; j_gene: TRBJ1-5; CDR3nt: TGTGCCATCAGTGCCCACAGGGATAGCAATCAGCCCCAGCATTTT; CDR3aa: CAISAHRDSNQPQHF
d_gene: TRBD2; v_gene: TRBV6-5; abundance: .; len: 12; j_gene: TRBJ2-7; CDR3nt: TGTGCTGCCGGGGGGGCAGAATACGAGCAGTACTTC; CDR3aa: CAAGGAEYEQYF
d_gene: .; v_gene: TRBV6-5; abundance: few; len: 15; j_gene: TRBJ2-2; CDR3nt: TGTGCCAGCAGTTACTCTAGCAGATACACCGGGGAGCTGTTTTTT; CDR3aa: CASSYSSRYTGELFF
d_gene: TRBD2; v_gene: TRBV5-1; abundance: .; len: 15; j_gene: TRBJ2-1; CDR3nt: TGCGCCAGCAGCTTGGGACTAGCGGGGTCAAATGAGCAGTTCTTC; CDR3aa: CASSLGLAGSNEQFF
d_gene: TRBD1; v_gene: TRBV14; abundance: .; len: 15; j_gene: TRBJ1-2; CDR3nt: TGTGCCAGCAGCCAAGCGGCAGGGGGTATCTATGGCTACACCTTC; CDR3aa: CASSQAAGGIYGYTF
d_gene: .; v_gene: TRBV7-9; abundance: .; len: 13; j_gene: TRBJ1-1; CDR3nt: TGTGCCAGCAGCTTCGACAGACTCGATGAAGCTTTCTTT; CDR3aa: CASSFDRLDEAFF
d_gene: TRBD1; v_gene: TRBV27; abundance: .; len: 14; j_gene: TRBJ1-2; CDR3nt: TGTGCCAGCAGTGAGGGGACAGGGAGTTATGGCTACACCTTC; CDR3aa: CASSEGTGSYGYTF
d_gene: .; v_gene: TRBV2; abundance: .; len: 11; j_gene: TRBJ2-7; CDR3nt: TGTGCCAGCACACACGACTACGAGCAGTACTTC; CDR3aa: CASTHDYEQYF
d_gene: .; v_gene: TRBV5-4; abundance: .; len: 16; j_gene: TRBJ2-7; CDR3nt: TGTGCCAGCAGCTTGGTGGGGGGGCCCAATCCCTACGAGCAGTACTTC; CDR3aa: CASSLVGGPNPYEQYF
d_gene: TRBD1; v_gene: TRBV11-1; abundance: .; len: 15; j_gene: TRBJ2-3; CDR3nt: TGTGCCAGCAGCTTAGGAAGACAGGGATCGGATACGCAGTATTTT; CDR3aa: CASSLGRQGSDTQYF
d_gene: TRBD2; v_gene: TRBV5-8; abundance: .; len: 16; j_gene: TRBJ2-2; CDR3nt: TGTGCCAGCAGCTTGGGTCTAGCGGGCGATTCCGGGGAGCTGTTTTTT; CDR3aa: CASSLGLAGDSGELFF